Shown below are 12 T cell receptor beta chains from a single sample sequenced in a study of blood T cell repertoires in COVID-19. Some clones are missing from TCRdb's copy, which holds only in-frame ones; the method was immunoSEQ multiplex PCR. The sample lists 150,000 to 200,000 clones, less than 90% occurring once. Material for sequencing was peripheral blood. The receptors shown here come from a woman in her seventies with COVID-19, enrolled during active disease.

The chain joins TRBV3-1 (or the pseudogene TRBV3-2) to TRBJ1-5; 7 bases are a match to TRBD1. J lost 5 bases, V lost 1 base, and 2 bases had no gene match. From germline, CDR1 is LGHDT and CDR2 YNNKEL (reference sequence). CDR3 size: 14 residues. The CDR3 bases are TGTGCCAGCAGCCAAGGGCAGGGGGATCAGCCCCAGCATTTT. This encodes CASSQGQGDQPQHF.

V and J are TRBV27 and TRBJ1-5; 7 bases fit TRBD1. V was clipped by 6 bases and J by 5 bases; unmatched bases: 10. The CDR3 covers 15 residues. The germline gives CDR1 MNHEY, CDR2 SMNVEV (reference sequence). CDR3 DNA sequence: TGTGCCAGCAGCCGTGGGACAGCCTTCGATCAGCCCCAGCATTTT. This sequence encodes CASSRGTAFDQPQHF.

This chain links TRBV28 with TRBJ2-5; 11 bases fit TRBD2. Trimming cost V 6 bases and J 1 base; bases outside gene matches: 4. Germline CDR1 and CDR2: MDHEN and SYDVKM. The CDR3 is made up of 15 amino acids. CDR3 in DNA: TGTGCCAGCAGGTCGGGACTAGCGGTCCAAGAGACCCAGTACTTC. Residues: CASRSGLAVQETQYF.

The chain combines TRBV27 with TRBJ2-1, with unresolved D. Deletions cut 4 bases from V and 9 bases from J, with 7 bases between. The CDR3 extends over 11 amino acids. Germline loops: CDR1 MNHEY, CDR2 SMNVEV (reference sequence). In DNA, the CDR3 is TGTGCCAGCAGTTCCTATAGTGAGCAGTTCTTC. It translates to CASSSYSEQFF.

The V and J genes are TRBV6-2 or TRBV6-3 and TRBJ2-3, with D possibly TRBD1 on 5 matching bases. The germline V and J ends were trimmed by 2 bases and 6 bases, with 9 bases remaining between them. This CDR3 is built from 13 residues. The germline V gene has CDR1 MNHEY and CDR2 SVGEGT. The CDR3 nucleotides are TGTGCCAGCAGTTACCAGGGAACGGATACGCAGTATTTT. It translates to CASSYQGTDTQYF.

The rearrangement joins TRBV7-3 to TRBJ2-1; 12 bases line up with TRBD2. The CDR3 is 15 residues long. V was clipped by 5 bases and J by 3 bases; unmatched bases: 2. Germline V lookup: CDR1 SGHTA, CDR2 FQGTGA. The CDR3, as DNA: TGTGCCAGCAGCCGGACTAGCGGGAACTACAATGAGCAGTTCTTC. It yields the protein CASSRTSGNYNEQFF.

Details on this clone: One end of the junction is discordant with germline, which a read error may explain. V usage is TRBV14 and J usage is TRBJ1-5; 9 bases agree with TRBD1. The CDR3 is 15 residues long. In germline, CDR1 is SGHDN, CDR2 FVKESK. The DNA for the CDR3 is TGCCACCGGGCGGACAGGGGTTATAGCAATCAGCCCCAGCATTTT. Residues: CHRADRGYSNQPQHF. The full variable domain, rest sourced from reference TRBV14 and TRBJ1-5, is EAGVTQFPSHSVIEKGQTVTLRCDPISGHDNLYWYRRVMGKEIKFLLHFVKESKQDESGMPNNRFLAERTGGTYSTLKVQPAELEDSGVYFCHRADRGYSNQPQHFGDGTRLSIL.

This chain links TRBV6-2 or TRBV6-3 with TRBJ1-5, with 7 bases aligning to TRBD1. The CDR3 is 16 residues long. Trimming took 2 bases from V and 2 from J; bases not matched to a gene: 6. The germline V gene has CDR1 MNHEY and CDR2 SVGEGT. The CDR3 DNA reads TGTGCCAGCAGTTACCTAGGGGGCTGGGGCAATCAGCCCCAGCATTTT. This sequence encodes CASSYLGGWGNQPQHF.

The chain combines TRBV27 with TRBJ2-1, with D unclear. The CDR3 has 11 residues. Germline loops: CDR1 MNHEY, CDR2 SMNVEV (reference sequence). V was trimmed by 8 bases and J by 2 bases, leaving 4 bases between them. CDR3 sequence: CASSTYNEQFF. The CDR3 nucleotides are TGTGCCAGCTCTACCTACAATGAGCAGTTCTTC.

V and J are TRBV10-3 and TRBJ2-3; no definite D call. The CDR3 is 17 amino acids. V lost 0 bases and J lost 1, with 14 bases in between. Germline loops: CDR1 ENHRY, CDR2 SYGVKD. The chain's CDR3 is CAISESKESSGTDTQYF. The DNA of the CDR3 is TGTGCCATCAGTGAGTCTAAGGAAAGCAGCGGCACAGATACGCAGTATTTT.

This chain connects TRBV30 to TRBJ1-6; 8 positions agree with TRBD1. The CDR3 spans 14 residues. Germline loops: CDR1 GTSNPN, CDR2 SVGIG (reference sequence). CDR3 sequence reads: CAASGTGYNSPLHF. The CDR3 bases are TGTGCTGCATCCGGGACAGGATATAATTCACCCCTCCACTTT.

This clone came up a few times. Sequence at one end of the junction differs from germline and may be a read error. V gene TRBV5-4 combines with J gene TRBJ2-7; TRBD1 aligns across 10 bases. The germline V gene has CDR1 SGHNT and CDR2 YYREEE (reference sequence). The CDR3 length is 12 residues. The DNA for the CDR3 is TGTGCCAGCAGCACTCCGGGGGACAGGGGTTGGTTC. As protein: CASSTPGDRGWF.